These T cell receptor beta chains were read from a single sample in a study of long-term antiretroviral therapy in people with HIV. The assay was immunoSEQ multiplex PCR, and TCRdb's table has in-frame clones only and misses some. The data contain some 27,000 clones, 85% to 95% of them singletons. The input for sequencing was unsorted PBMCs, taken roughly 6.5 years after starting antiretroviral therapy. Receptors originate from a woman in her thirties or forties with HIV. The CDR3 runs from the conserved cysteine through the conserved F or W. D genes are given only for firm matches. Expanded clones are given a class, and other clones once, few, many or no size at all.

TRBJ2-1 - - TRBV19 TGTGCCACCCGGGCGGGCGGCAATGAGCAGTTCTTC CATRAGGNEQFF
TRBJ2-7 - - TRBV30 TGTGCCTGGAGTGAACGCTACGAGCAGTACTTC CAWSERYEQYF
TRBJ2-7 TRBD2 - TRBV4-3 TGCGCCAGCAGCCAAGGAATTGCGGGGGGACCTTCAGCCTACGAGCAGTACTTC CASSQGIAGGPSAYEQYF
TRBJ2-1 - - TRBV10-3 TGTGCCATCAGTGAGAATTACCCCAGGAAAAATGAGCAGTTCTTC CAISENYPRKNEQFF
TRBJ1-2 TRBD1 - TRBV4-3 TGCGCCAGCAGCCAAGATCAGGGACAGGGGCACTATGGCTACACCTTC CASSQDQGQGHYGYTF
TRBJ1-2 - - TRBV30 TGTGCCTGGAGTGCATCTGGGGGTAACTATGGCTACACCTTC CAWSASGGNYGYTF
TRBJ1-2 - - TRBV5-6 TGTGCCAGCACCACAGAGGAGGGCCGGGGGTATGGCTACACCTTC CASTTEEGRGYGYTF
TRBJ2-6 TRBD1 - TRBV19 TGTGCCAGTAGTACTTCGGGACAGGGGACAACTGGGGCCAACGTCCTGACTTTC CASSTSGQGTTGANVLTF
TRBJ2-3 - few TRBV5-1 TGCGCCAGCAGCTTGAATCCGACCGAAGGCCCCCCAATGAATACGCAGTATTTT CASSLNPTEGPPMNTQYF
TRBJ2-3 - - TRBV5-1 TGCGCCAGCAGCTTGGCCGGCGGGATGGAAGATACGCAGTATTTT CASSLAGGMEDTQYF
TRBJ1-3 TRBD1 - TRBV2 TGTGCCAGCAGGGACGACAGGGGCCTCTCTGGAAACACCATATATTTT CASRDDRGLSGNTIYF
TRBJ2-5 - - TRBV10-3 TGTGCCATCAGTGAGTCGGACCGAGGGGAGACCCAGTACTTC CAISESDRGETQYF
TRBJ2-2 - - TRBV27 TGTGCCAGCAGTTTACAAGGTGTAGCCGGGGAGCTGTTTTTT CASSLQGVAGELFF
TRBJ1-5 TRBD1 once TRBV7-2 TGTGCCAGCAGCCCCCCAGGGGGGGCGGGTAGCAATCAGCCCCAGCATTTT CASSPPGGAGSNQPQHF
TRBJ2-5 TRBD1 - TRBV5-5 TGTGCCAGCAGCTTGCTAAGACAGGGGCAAGAGACCCAGTACTTC CASSLLRQGQETQYF
TRBJ2-1 - - TRBV7-9 TGTGCCAGCAGCTTAGCGGGAAAGGGGAATGAGCAGTTCTTC CASSLAGKGNEQFF
TRBJ2-7 - - TRBV30 TGTGCCTGGAAGACATTCCCCTACGAGCAGTACTTC CAWKTFPYEQYF
TRBJ1-5 - - TRBV19 TGTGCCAGTAGTATAGGGGTCCACGGGGGGAATCAGCCCCAGCATTTT CASSIGVHGGNQPQHF
TRBJ1-2 TRBD1 - TRBV6-1 TGTGCCAGCAGTGTCAGGGGGCGCGGGAACTATGGCTACACCTTC CASSVRGRGNYGYTF
TRBJ1-1 - once TRBV15 TGTGCCACCAGCAGAGATAGGGGGTATGACACTGAAGCTTTCTTT CATSRDRGYDTEAFF
TRBJ2-2 - - TRBV5-6 TGTGCCAGCAGCCCGTCATGGGGCCCCAGGGGCGTCCCCGGGGAGCTGTTTTTT CASSPSWGPRGVPGELFF
TRBJ1-4 - few TRBV27 TGTGCCAGCCGGCAAGACGGTGGCGCCAACGAAAAACTGTTTTTT CASRQDGGANEKLFF
TRBJ2-1 TRBD2 - TRBV5-8 TGTGCCAGCAGCTTAGGCGGACTAGCGGGGGACAATGAGCAGTTCTTC CASSLGGLAGDNEQFF
TRBJ1-1 TRBD1 - TRBV5-1 TGCGCCAGCAGCTTCACGGGACAGGTTGACACTGAAGCTTTCTTT CASSFTGQVDTEAFF
TRBJ1-3 - - TRBV6-5 TGTGCCAGCAGTTACCCGGGGGCTGGAAACACCATATATTTT CASSYPGAGNTIYF
TRBJ2-7 TRBD2 once TRBV5-1 TGCGCCAGCAGCGGTGGACTAGGGGCCTACGAGCAGTACTTC CASSGGLGAYEQYF
TRBJ1-1 - - TRBV20-1 TGCAGTGCTAGAGCCAGAGTAGCTTTCTTT CSARARVAFF
TRBJ1-1 - - TRBV7-2 TGTGCCAGCAGCCGGGCGGAACAGGGTACGAACACTGAAGCTTTCTTT CASSRAEQGTNTEAFF
TRBJ2-2 TRBD2 few TRBV7-2 TGTGCCAGCAGCGAGGGGGGACTAGCGGGCACCGGGGAGCTGTTTTTT CASSEGGLAGTGELFF
TRBJ1-2 - - TRBV7-2 TGTGCCAGCAGCTTATTAAGTAGGGGGAGGACTAACTATGGCTACACCTTC CASSLLSRGRTNYGYTF
TRBJ1-5 - - TRBV19 TGTGCCAGCTCCACCGTGAGTGGCAATCAGCCCCAGCATTTT CASSTVSGNQPQHF
TRBJ2-5 - - TRBV10-3 TGTGCCATCAGTGAACGTGAGACCCAGTACTTC CAISERETQYF
TRBJ1-2 - once TRBV6-5 TGTGCCAGCACCCCCAGTCAGAACTATGGCTACACCTTC CASTPSQNYGYTF
TRBJ1-6 - few TRBV2 TGTGCCAGCAGTTCCCTCCAGGGGTCCCCCCTCCACTTT CASSSLQGSPLHF
TRBJ2-5 TRBD2 - TRBV2 TGTGCCAGCAGGCGGACTAGCGGGGAGCGTCGTGAGACCCAGTACTTC CASRRTSGERRETQYF
TRBJ2-1 TRBD2 - TRBV7-9 TGTGCCAGCAGCTTTTCTGAGGCTAGCGGCAATGAGCAGTTCTTC CASSFSEASGNEQFF
TRBJ1-1 - - TRBV7-9 TGTGCCAGCAGCTCAGATACAGGCGGAGAAGCTTTCTTT CASSSDTGGEAFF
TRBJ1-6 - - TRBV5-6 TGTGCCAGCAGAATATATTCGACTACAAATTCACCCCTCCACTTT CASRIYSTTNSPLHF
TRBJ1-2 - - TRBV7-2 TGTGCCAGCCCCCGGGTGAGGGCTAACTATGGCTACACCTTC CASPRVRANYGYTF
TRBJ1-1 - - TRBV6-1 TGTGCCAGCAGTGATGAGGCAGGGGTTCGGTATGGTGAAGCTTTCTTT CASSDEAGVRYGEAFF
TRBJ1-2 - - TRBV2 TGTGCCAGCCGGAGTTCGGGGCCTAGCTATGGCTACACCTTC CASRSSGPSYGYTF
TRBJ1-1 - - TRBV5-1 TGCGCCAGCAGCTTGAATGGGGGGGCGGGCACTGAAGCTTTCTTT CASSLNGGAGTEAFF
TRBJ1-1 - - TRBV5-1 TGCGCCAGCAGCTGGAGGCAGGGAGGAACTGAAGCTTTCTTT CASSWRQGGTEAFF
TRBJ1-1 - - TRBV5-1 TGCGCCAGCAGCTTGTTTCAGGGTGGCACTGAAGCTTTCTTT CASSLFQGGTEAFF
TRBJ2-7 - - TRBV6-1 TGTGCCAGCAGTGATTGGTTAAGCTCCTACGAGCAGTACTTC CASSDWLSSYEQYF
TRBJ2-3 - - TRBV5-5 TGTGCCAGCAGCTTGGAGGGTTTTGGGGACGCCCCTAGCACAGATACGCAGTATTTT CASSLEGFGDAPSTDTQYF
TRBJ2-2 TRBD1 - TRBV19 TGTGCCAGTAGTCTAGATCCGGGACAGGGTCCTCGGGGCGGGGAGCTGTTTTTT CASSLDPGQGPRGGELFF
TRBJ1-4 - - TRBV5-5 TGTGCCAGCAGCTTGCTTAGTGCAGGTGGCGAAAAACTGTTTTTT CASSLLSAGGEKLFF
TRBJ1-1 - - TRBV4-3 TGCGCCAGCAGCCAGAACAGGGCCAACACTGAAGCTTTCTTT CASSQNRANTEAFF
TRBJ2-3 TRBD2 - TRBV4-1 TGCGCCAGCAGTCAATTGGGGGGGGGTATTGCCACGCATACGCAGTATTTT CASSQLGGGIATHTQYF
TRBJ1-1 - - TRBV14 TGTGCCAGTGCTCCGGGGACCTCACTTTCGGCTGAAGCTTTCTTT CASAPGTSLSAEAFF
TRBJ1-2 - - TRBV5-5 TGTGCCAGCAGTCCGGGGCCAGGGAAAAGCTATGGCTACACCTTC CASSPGPGKSYGYTF
TRBJ1-2 - - TRBV7-2 TGTGCCAGCAGCTTAGACATGGCGGGGCTTCGAGGCTACACCTTC CASSLDMAGLRGYTF
TRBJ1-4 - - TRBV5-5 TGTGCCAGCAGCTTCCTAGTGCGGGTAGAAACTAATGAAAAACTGTTTTTT CASSFLVRVETNEKLFF
TRBJ2-7 - - TRBV5-6 TGTGCCAGCAGCCTTCAGGGCTACGAGCAGTACTTC CASSLQGYEQYF